Presented here are 11 T cell receptor beta chains from one specimen sequenced in a study of shared clonotypes between healthy human individuals. TCRdb's copy holds only in-frame clones and misses some; the assay was immunoSEQ multiplex PCR. The sample gives 2 million to 3 million clones, approximately 90% of which show up once; around 0.15% is in the top ten. Sequencing input: naive CD4+ T cells sorted from blood. Subset given: CD45RA+ positively selected. These receptors originate from a man in his late teens or twenties in good health.

The V call is TRBV5-1, the J call TRBJ2-2; possibly TRBD1 for D (5 bases). V lost 0 bases to trimming and J lost 7 bases, with 19 bases between them. The CDR3 is 17 residues long. Germline V CDR1 and CDR2: SGHRS, YFSETQ. CDR3 residues: CASSLGRRQGVGGELFF. DNA of the CDR3: TGCGCCAGCAGCTTGGGTCGCCGGCAGGGTGTAGGCGGGGAGCTGTTTTTT. The variable domain in full, completed from reference TRBV5-1 and TRBJ2-2, reads KAGVTQTPRYLIKTRGQQVTLSCSPISGHRSVSWYQQTPGQGLQFLFEYFSETQRNKGNFPGRFSGRQFSNSRSEMNVSTLELGDSALYLCASSLGRRQGVGGELFFGEGSRLTVL.

V usage is TRBV11-2 and J usage is TRBJ1-2; TRBD1 might be the D (6 bases). The CDR3 runs to 15 residues. The germline V gene encodes CDR1 SGHAT and CDR2 FQNNGV. V shed 6 bases and J shed 5 bases, with 19 bases lying between them. The chain's CDR3 is CASSTYGGGTYGYTF. The CDR3 nucleotides are TGTGCCAGCAGTACCTACGGAGGGGGTACTTATGGCTACACCTTC. The full variable domain, in which reference TRBV11-2 and TRBJ1-2 provide the parts outside the CDR3, is EAGVAQSPRYKIIEKRQSVAFWCNPISGHATLYWYQQILGQGPKLLIQFQNNGVVDDSQLPKDRFSAERLKGVDSTLKIQPAKLEDSAVYLCASSTYGGGTYGYTFGSGTRLTVV.

The J gene is TRBJ1-3, the V gene TRBV7-8, with 9 bases matching TRBD1. Germline V gives CDR1 SGHVS, CDR2 FQNEAQ. The ends lost 5 bases at V and 0 bases at J; junction bases unmatched: 5. The CDR3 loop spans 16 amino acids. In DNA, the CDR3 is TGTGCCAGCAGCGAAAACAGGGGGCTCTCTGGAAACACCATATATTTT. Amino acid sequence: CASSENRGLSGNTIYF.

The chain combines TRBV28 with TRBJ1-5, with 10 bases aligning to TRBD1. This CDR3 has 17 residues. Germline V gene data show CDR1 as MDHEN and CDR2 as SYDVKM. V trimming: 3 bases; J trimming: 3 bases; junction bases outside the gene matches: 8. In DNA, the CDR3 is TGTGCCAGCAGTTTCCCACAGACAGGGGGCTTCAATCAGCCCCAGCATTTT. It is translated as CASSFPQTGGFNQPQHF.

The CDR3 nucleotides read TGTGCCAGCAGCCCCCGCGGGGGTGGGCAAGAGACCCAGTACTTC. This codes for CASSPRGGGQETQYF. The V call is TRBV7-3, the J call TRBJ2-5; the match to TRBD2 covers 7 bases. Losses at the gene ends were 5 bases for V and 2 bases for J; bases not matched to a gene: 8. The CDR3 length is 15 residues. The germline gives CDR1 SGHTA, CDR2 FQGTGA.

V usage is TRBV6-5 and J usage is TRBJ2-7; no clear D gene. Germline CDR1 MNHEY, CDR2 SVGAGI. This CDR3 region has 15 residues. Trimming stripped 4 bases from V and 1 base from J, with 14 bases between. The CDR3 region is CASSSTTPLSYEQYF. The CDR3 nucleotides are TGTGCCAGCAGTTCCACTACCCCCCTATCCTACGAGCAGTACTTC.

This chain links TRBV18 with TRBJ2-2; 8 bases map to TRBD2. There are 16 residues in the CDR3. The V and J ends lost 6 bases and 1 base, in that order; junction bases with no gene match: 7. Germline assignment: CDR1 KGHSH and CDR2 LQKENI. CDR3 sequence: CASSHTLAENTGELFF. In DNA, the CDR3 is TGTGCCAGCTCCCACACACTAGCGGAGAACACCGGGGAGCTGTTTTTT.

In its sample, this clone was seen once. Additional DNA sequences in this sample encode the identical CDR3. The chain links TRBV7-9 to TRBJ1-1, with D possibly matching TRBD1 (5 bases). Germline V gene data show CDR1 as SEHNR and CDR2 as FQNEAQ (reference sequence). The length of the CDR3 is 12 residues. V shed 2 bases and J shed 7 bases, with 8 bases lying between them. The CDR3 region has the DNA TGTGCCAGCAGCTTACAGGGTGGTGAAGCTTTCTTT. Translation gives CASSLQGGEAFF.

V gene TRBV28 combines with J gene TRBJ2-3; D is perhaps TRBD1 or TRBD2 (7 bases each). V shed 8 bases and J shed 2 bases, with 17 bases lying between them. Germline values: CDR1 MDHEN, CDR2 SYDVKM. This CDR3 contains 15 residues. The CDR3 here is CASQGGEGDTDTQYF. DNA of the CDR3: TGTGCCAGCCAGGGGGGGGAGGGAGACACAGATACGCAGTATTTT. Full variable domain (remainder filled in from reference TRBV28 and TRBJ2-3): DVKVTQSSRYLVKRTGEKVFLECVQDMDHENMFWYRQDPGLGLRLIYFSYDVKMKEKGDIPEGYSVSREKKERFSLILESASTNQTSMYLCASQGGEGDTDTQYFGPGTRLTVL.

This sequence joins TRBV5-1 and TRBJ1-5; D possibly corresponds to TRBD1 (5 bases). V lost 0 bases, J lost 7 bases, and 8 bases lay in between. Germline values: CDR1 SGHRS, CDR2 YFSETQ. There are 13 residues in the CDR3. CDR3 coding DNA: TGCGCCAGCAGCTTGGAAGGGGCCCAGCCCCAGCATTTT. Its protein product is CASSLEGAQPQHF.

The chain carries TRBV5-8 and TRBJ2-2, with D unclear. CDR1 is SGHTS, CDR2 YDEGEE, per germline. CDR3 length: 13 residues. Trimming took 2 bases from V and 2 from J, leaving 4 bases between them. The CDR3 spells CASSFRNTGELFF. The CDR3 bases are TGTGCCAGCAGCTTTCGAAACACCGGGGAGCTGTTTTTT.